These 10 T cell receptor beta chains share one sample of origin, sequenced in a study of human T cells and chemical hapten exposure. Each CDR3 protein is one row after TCRdb ran MiXCR on the RACE reads. Altogether some 340,000 distinct CDR3 sequences are present, around 7% being singletons, with the ten largest covering 8.4%. The time point was: patch test 1, 2 weeks after DPC sensitization. The treatment denotes: therapeutic diphenylcyclopropenone sensitization with weekly scalp DPC. This material consisted of whole blood, taken in connection with sensitization to the hapten diphenylcyclopropenone (DPC). Source of these receptors: a woman between 18 and 29 years old with alopecia areata. Some clones in this sample may be carry-over from other donors' samples.

This clonotype was seen ten or more times. At one end, the junction sequence differs from germline, possibly due to a read error. The rearrangement links TRBV7-2 to TRBJ2-1; D ambiguous. The CDR3 sequence is 13 residues long. The germline gives CDR1 SGHTA, CDR2 FQGNSA. This CDR3 reads CASSLGPYNEQFF. The CDR3 region has the DNA TGTGCCAGCAGTTTAGGACCCTACAATGAGCAGTTCTTC.

This clonotype was seen repeatedly, ten times or more. The CDR3 is CASSDSLGQYF. CDR3 DNA: TGTGCCAGCAGTGATAGTTTGGGGCAGTACTTC. The gene calls are TRBV12-3 or TRBV12-4 and TRBJ2-7; D gene unclear. With 5 bases removed from V and 9 bases from J, the gap between germline ends came to 11 bases. The CDR3 contains 11 residues.

This clonotype was seen repeatedly, ten times or more. The chain is built from TRBV18 and TRBJ1-5; possibly TRBD1 for D (6 bases). Trimming took off 3 bases at V and 0 bases at J, with 9 bases between the two ends. The V gene's germline CDR1 is KGHSH and CDR2 LQKENI. This CDR3 region has 15 residues. Here the CDR3 reads CASSPQGYSNQPQHF. The DNA of the CDR3 is TGTGCCAGCTCACCCCAGGGGTATAGCAATCAGCCCCAGCATTTT.

The chain uses TRBV20-1 and TRBJ1-4; D uncertain. Germline V gene data show CDR1 as DFQATT and CDR2 as SNEGSKA (reference sequence). CDR3 length: 10 residues. V dropped 5 bases and J dropped 6 bases, with 4 bases sitting between them. The CDR3 region has the DNA TGCAGTGCTCCGGATGAAAAACTGTTTTTT. Translation: CSAPDEKLFF.

This clonotype was counted many times. V is TRBV11-3 and J is TRBJ1-1; a possible D gene is TRBD1 (5 bases). V shed 5 bases and J shed 1 base, with 11 bases lying between them. This CDR3 is built from 14 residues. CDR1 is SGHNT and CDR2 is YENEEA in the germline V gene. CDR3 loop: CASSTAGPNTEAFF. The CDR3 bases are TGTGCCAGCAGCACCGCAGGGCCGAACACTGAAGCTTTCTTT.

V is TRBV28 and J is TRBJ2-7; unclear D gene. The CDR3 consists of 13 residues. Trimming removed 6 bases at V and 10 bases at J, with 19 bases between. In germline, CDR1 is MDHEN, CDR2 SYDVKM. The CDR3 region has the DNA TGTGCCAGCAGCCCTCCCGAGCGAACCGGACAGTACTTC. It codes for CASSPPERTGQYF. Full variable domain (outside the CDR3, taken from reference TRBV28 and TRBJ2-7): DVKVTQSSRYLVKRTGEKVFLECVQDMDHENMFWYRQDPGLGLRLIYFSYDVKMKEKGDIPEGYSVSREKKERFSLILESASTNQTSMYLCASSPPERTGQYFGPGTRLTVT.

This clonotype was found many times. The chain employs TRBV7-2 and TRBJ2-3; possible D gene TRBD2, 5 bases. Germline lookup yields CDR1 SGHTA and CDR2 FQGNSA. V was cut by 10 bases and J by 5 bases, with 16 bases left in between. This CDR3 is 13 amino acids long. The CDR3 is CATNKGVGDTQYF. The DNA of the CDR3 is TGTGCCACCAATAAGGGAGTCGGAGATACGCAGTATTTT.

Many counts were recorded for this clonotype. The V and J genes are TRBV28 and TRBJ2-6; D unclear. The CDR3 is made up of 15 amino acids. V dropped 3 bases and J dropped 1 base, with 7 bases sitting between them. CDR1 is MDHEN and CDR2 is SYDVKM in the germline V gene. The CDR3 DNA reads TGTGCCAGCAGTTTGTTGGTATCTGGGGCCAACGTCCTGACTTTC. Protein sequence: CASSLLVSGANVLTF.

The chain employs TRBV7-9 and TRBJ2-3, with 16 bases identical to TRBD2. Per the germline V gene, CDR1 is SEHNR and CDR2 is FQNEAQ (reference sequence). Trimming at V came to 4 bases and at J to 5 bases, leaving 6 bases not matched to a gene. This CDR3 contains 17 residues. CDR3 sequence reads: CASSSGLAGGPVDTQYF. The DNA of the CDR3 is TGTGCCAGCAGCTCGGGACTAGCGGGGGGGCCTGTAGATACGCAGTATTTT.

The gene calls are TRBV7-8 and TRBJ1-2; TRBD1 agrees at 8 bases. The CDR3 is made up of 16 amino acids. V lost 1 base to trimming and J lost 4 bases; unmatched junction nucleotides: 8. The germline CDR1 and CDR2 sequences are SGHVS and FQNEAQ. The DNA of the CDR3 is TGTGCCAGCAGCTTAGAAGTGGCAGGGGGCGTCTATGGCTACACCTTC. Its protein product is CASSLEVAGGVYGYTF.